These 26 T cell receptor beta chains were all obtained from the same sample, sequenced in a study of T cells after yellow fever vaccination. TCRdb reprocessed the 5' RACE reads via MiXCR and lists one record per CDR3 protein. The sample lists some 100,000 distinct CDR3 sequences; roughly 10% were seen once. Here the sequenced sample was CD8+ T cells not binding an NS4B(214-222) dextramer, sorted from PBMCs, taken around 15 days after the first yellow fever vaccination. The receptors derive from a man younger than 35 who received the YFV17D yellow fever vaccine.

The chain couples TRBV24-1 to TRBJ2-5, with D uncertain. The V end was cut by 3 bases, the J end by 0 bases, with 13 bases between. The CDR3 has 16 residues. CDR1 and CDR2 (germline): KGHDR, SFDVKD. CDR3 protein: CATSDRLGRYQETQYF. The CDR3 DNA reads as TGTGCCACCAGTGATCGACTTGGACGGTACCAAGAGACCCAGTACTTC.

This clonotype was detected many times. The rearrangement uses TRBV10-3 and TRBJ2-3, with 9 positions matching TRBD2. The CDR3 contains 15 residues. Germline values: CDR1 ENHRY, CDR2 SYGVKD. V lost 2 bases and J lost 3; bases outside the gene matches: 3. The CDR3 DNA reads as TGTGCCATCAGTGAGAAGCGGGGGGCGACAGATACGCAGTATTTT. This sequence encodes CAISEKRGATDTQYF.

The rearrangement uses TRBV10-3 and TRBJ2-2; no clear D gene. This CDR3 comprises 13 residues. Deletions cut 7 bases from V and 2 bases from J, with 8 bases between. Per germline, CDR1 ENHRY and CDR2 SYGVKD. Here the CDR3 reads CAIMDLNTGELFF. DNA of the CDR3: TGTGCCATCATGGATCTTAACACCGGGGAGCTGTTTTTT.

This sequence joins TRBV6-2 or TRBV6-3 and TRBJ2-3; 10 bases are a match to TRBD1. V was pared by 10 bases and J by 3 bases, with 7 bases of the junction left unmatched. Germline V lookup: CDR1 MNHEY, CDR2 SVGEGT. The CDR3 is made up of 14 amino acids. The CDR3 here is CATTTGGMTDTQYF. Here the CDR3 DNA reads TGTGCCACCACGACAGGGGGCATGACAGATACGCAGTATTTT.

This clonotype was counted between two and nine times. The chain carries TRBV6-2 or TRBV6-3 and TRBJ2-7; no clear D. V lost 2 bases and J lost 6, with 20 bases in between. The CDR3 is 16 residues long. Germline V gives CDR1 MNHEY, CDR2 SVGEGT. In DNA, the CDR3 is TGTGCCAGCAGTTACGGAGTGGCCGGCCTTTCCCCCGAGCAGTACGTC. Amino acids: CASSYGVAGLSPEQYV.

The chain combines TRBV6-5 with TRBJ2-3, with a possible D match to TRBD1 (5 bases). V was clipped by 4 bases and J by 6 bases, with 14 bases between them. The CDR3 spans 14 residues. Germline loops: CDR1 MNHEY, CDR2 SVGAGI. The CDR3 coding sequence is TGTGCCAGCAGTTTGTTTGAAAACAGGGATACGCAGTATTTT. Translation: CASSLFENRDTQYF.

The chain links TRBV6-2 or TRBV6-3 to TRBJ2-1; TRBD2 matches at 10 bases. The V gene's germline CDR1 is MNHEY and CDR2 SVGEGT. This CDR3 comprises 16 residues. V was clipped by 6 bases and J by 7 bases; unmatched bases: 12. The CDR3 coding sequence is TGTGCCAGCAGACCGATAGTAGCGGGGGGTTTGAATGAGCAGTTCTTC. This encodes CASRPIVAGGLNEQFF.

This clonotype was recorded at least ten times. J is TRBJ2-3 and V is TRBV5-6, with 7 positions matching TRBD2. The CDR3 length is 14 residues. CDR1 SGHDT and CDR2 YYEEEE come from the germline V gene. V shed 4 bases, J shed 2 bases, and the junction held 4 bases outside the gene matches. The CDR3 DNA reads TGTGCCAGCAGCCGGGGGGACTTCACAGATACGCAGTATTTT. Protein sequence: CASSRGDFTDTQYF.

This clonotype appeared many times. The chain joins TRBV6-5 to TRBJ1-3; 8 positions agree with TRBD1. The V gene's germline CDR1 is MNHEY and CDR2 SVGAGI. The CDR3 covers 14 residues. V was clipped by 5 bases and J by 4 bases; unmatched bases: 4. CDR3 residues: CASSQGAEGNTIYF. The CDR3 DNA reads as TGTGCCAGCAGTCAGGGGGCGGAAGGAAACACCATATATTTT.

This clonotype appeared a few times. The rearrangement joins TRBV4-1 to TRBJ2-7; D may be TRBD1 or TRBD2 (5 bases each). The V end was cut by 1 base, the J end by 5 bases, with 21 bases between. Germline assignment: CDR1 MGHRA and CDR2 YSYEKL. This CDR3 comprises 17 residues. Here the CDR3 reads CASSQGRVRGLGDEQYV. In DNA form, the CDR3 reads TGCGCCAGCAGCCAAGGACGCGTAAGGGGCCTGGGGGACGAGCAGTACGTC.

This clonotype came up a few times. The CDR3 nucleotides are TGCGCCAGCAGCCGAGTTATTAAACAGGGTAATCCTAACTATGGCTACACCTTC. Its translation is CASSRVIKQGNPNYGYTF. The V call is TRBV4-1, the J call TRBJ1-2; D is perhaps TRBD1 (6 bases). Trimming pared 4 bases from V and 0 bases from J, leaving 21 bases between. The CDR3 is 18 residues long. CDR1 MGHRA and CDR2 YSYEKL come from the germline V gene.

This clonotype was seen a handful of times. The chain joins TRBV4-3 to TRBJ2-1, with D hard to call. The germline V gene encodes CDR1 LGHNA and CDR2 YSLEER. V shed 3 bases and J shed 7 bases, with 7 bases lying between them. The CDR3 totals 12 residues. CDR3 sequence (DNA): TGCGCCAGCAGCCACCTCGGGAATGAGCAGTTCTTC. Protein: CASSHLGNEQFF.

This chain connects TRBV4-3 to TRBJ2-3; weak D call: TRBD2 (5 bases). V gave up 5 bases and J gave up 2 bases, with 11 bases separating them. There are 14 residues in the CDR3. Germline loops: CDR1 LGHNA, CDR2 YSLEER. CDR3: CASSDEGDTDTQYF. CDR3 nucleotide sequence: TGCGCCAGCAGCGATGAGGGCGACACAGATACGCAGTATTTT.

The table lists this clonotype with a few counts. CDR3 sequence reads: CASSPTGTQRNTEAFF. The CDR3 region has the DNA TGTGCCAGCAGCCCGACCGGGACGCAAAGGAACACTGAAGCTTTCTTT. The V gene is TRBV13, the J gene TRBJ1-1; D possibly corresponds to TRBD1 (5 bases). With 5 bases removed from V and 1 base from J, the gap between germline ends came to 17 bases. Germline V gene lookup returns CDR1 PRHDT and CDR2 FYEKMQ (reference sequence). This CDR3 is built from 16 residues.

There are many counts of this clonotype. The chain uses TRBV3-1 and TRBJ2-5; D gene uncertain. The CDR3 consists of 14 residues. V lost 1 base to trimming and J lost 5 bases, with 11 bases between them. Germline V CDR1 and CDR2: LGHDT, YNNKEL (reference sequence). CDR3 loop: CASSQVQSRETQYF. CDR3 nucleotide sequence: TGTGCCAGCAGCCAAGTGCAGTCTAGGGAGACCCAGTACTTC.

The chain has TRBV9 and TRBJ1-3, with D uncertain. CDR3 length: 14 amino acids. V lost 0 bases and J 7 bases, leaving 11 bases between the germline ends. The germline V gene encodes CDR1 SGDLS and CDR2 YYNGEE. CDR3 coding DNA: TGTGCCAGCAGCGTAGGGGGAGAACTTAACACCATATATTTT. As protein: CASSVGGELNTIYF. Full variable domain (rest looked up from reference TRBV9 and TRBJ1-3): DSGVTQTPKHLITATGQRVTLRCSPRSGDLSVYWYQQSLDQGLQFLIQYYNGEERAKGNILERFSAQQFPDLHSELNLSSLELGDSALYFCASSVGGELNTIYFGEGSWLTVV.

This clonotype showed up just a few times. The chain couples TRBV20-1 to TRBJ2-2, with TRBD1 identical over 10 bases. This CDR3 region has 16 residues. V lost 1 base and J lost 7; bases outside the gene matches: 9. Per the germline V gene, CDR1 is DFQATT and CDR2 is SNEGSKA (reference sequence). CDR3: CSARVKGQGRVGELFF. The CDR3 DNA is TGCAGTGCTAGAGTAAAGGGACAGGGGAGGGTCGGGGAGCTGTTTTTT.

The chain carries TRBV2 and TRBJ2-3; TRBD2 agrees at 7 bases. V trimming: 3 bases; J trimming: 6 bases; junction bases outside the gene matches: 6. The CDR3 is 14 residues long. Germline V gene sequence: CDR1 SNHLY, CDR2 FYNNEI. The CDR3: CASSDTSAHDTQYF. Here the CDR3 DNA reads TGTGCCAGCAGTGATACTAGCGCCCATGATACGCAGTATTTT.

This clonotype has more than one count but fewer than ten. This chain joins TRBV12-3 or TRBV12-4 and TRBJ1-1, with D maybe TRBD1 (6 bases). V lost 5 bases and J lost 4, with 14 bases in between. There are 14 residues in the CDR3. The CDR3 DNA follows: TGTGCCAGCAGTCAATCGAACAGGGCCACTGAAGCTTTCTTT. It translates to CASSQSNRATEAFF.

In its sample, this clonotype was seen a few times. V usage is TRBV7-9 and J usage is TRBJ2-1; TRBD1 agrees at 10 bases. V trimming: 4 bases; J trimming: 5 bases; junction bases outside the gene matches: 8. The CDR3 is made up of 16 amino acids. Germline V gene lookup returns CDR1 SEHNR and CDR2 FQNEAQ (reference sequence). CDR3 region: CASSSLDRGFNNEQFF. The CDR3 nucleotides are TGTGCCAGCAGCTCACTGGACAGGGGGTTCAACAATGAGCAGTTCTTC.

This clonotype was counted between two and nine times. J is TRBJ1-2 and V is TRBV5-1; possibly TRBD1 for D (6 bases). CDR1 SGHRS and CDR2 YFSETQ come from the germline V gene. The ends were cut back, 3 bases at V and 4 bases at J, with 10 bases in the middle. The CDR3 covers 13 residues. The CDR3 spells CASSWDTSYGYTF. In DNA, the CDR3 is TGCGCCAGCAGCTGGGACACTTCCTATGGCTACACCTTC.

This chain uses TRBV7-3 with TRBJ2-2; 8 bases are shared with TRBD2. CDR1 SGHTA and CDR2 FQGTGA come from the germline V gene. This CDR3 is 13 amino acids long. V lost 5 bases and J lost 7; bases outside the gene matches: 3. The CDR3 here is CASSAGGFGELFF. The CDR3 region has the DNA TGTGCCAGCAGCGCGGGGGGCTTCGGGGAGCTGTTTTTT.

This clonotype was seen more than once but under ten times. The rearrangement joins TRBV19 to TRBJ1-4; D is unclear. The CDR3 has 15 residues. Germline V lookup: CDR1 LNHDA, CDR2 SQIVND (reference sequence). The V end lost 6 bases, the J end lost 4 bases, and 15 bases lay between the germline ends. The CDR3 reads CASSRPTLDNEKLFF. DNA of the CDR3: TGTGCCAGTAGCCGTCCCACACTTGATAATGAAAAACTGTTTTTT.

This clonotype was counted a few times. The chain uses TRBV29-1 and TRBJ2-6; D might be TRBD1 (6 bases). With 7 bases removed from V and 1 base from J, the gap between germline ends came to 14 bases. Germline V lookup: CDR1 SQVTM, CDR2 ANQGSEA. The CDR3 consists of 15 residues. The CDR3, as DNA: TGCAGCGCCGTTGGGGGCGGTTCTGGGGCCAACGTCCTGACTTTC. Protein product: CSAVGGGSGANVLTF.

The chain carries TRBV6-2 or TRBV6-3 and TRBJ2-1; D possibly corresponds to TRBD1 (5 bases). Per the germline V gene, CDR1 is MNHEY and CDR2 is SVGEGT. V was clipped by 2 bases and J by 3 bases, with 11 bases between them. The length of the CDR3 is 15 residues. The CDR3 sequence is CASSYGWTNYNEQFF. In nucleotides, the CDR3 is TGTGCCAGCAGTTACGGTTGGACAAACTACAATGAGCAGTTCTTC.

J is TRBJ1-1 and V is TRBV7-3, with D possibly being TRBD1 (5 bases). The germline CDR1 and CDR2 sequences are SGHTA and FQGTGA. The CDR3 covers 14 residues. V was cut by 1 base and J by 7 bases, with 13 bases left in between. This CDR3 is CASSLNPGPNEAFF. The CDR3 DNA follows: TGTGCCAGCAGCTTAAATCCAGGGCCAAATGAAGCTTTCTTT.